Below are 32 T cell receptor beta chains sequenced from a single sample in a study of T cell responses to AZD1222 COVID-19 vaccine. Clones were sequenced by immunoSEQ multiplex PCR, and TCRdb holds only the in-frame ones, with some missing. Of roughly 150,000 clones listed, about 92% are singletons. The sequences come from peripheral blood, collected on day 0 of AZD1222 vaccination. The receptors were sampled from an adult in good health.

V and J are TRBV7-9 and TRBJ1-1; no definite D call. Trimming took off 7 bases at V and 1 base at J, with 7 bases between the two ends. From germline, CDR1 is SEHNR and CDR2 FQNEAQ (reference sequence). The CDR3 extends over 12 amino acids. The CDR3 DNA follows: TGTGCCAGCACGAAGGAGAACACTGAAGCTTTCTTT. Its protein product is CASTKENTEAFF.

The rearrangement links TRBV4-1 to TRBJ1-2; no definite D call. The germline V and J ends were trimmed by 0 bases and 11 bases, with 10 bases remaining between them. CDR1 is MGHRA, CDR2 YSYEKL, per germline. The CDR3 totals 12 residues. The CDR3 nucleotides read TGCGCCAGCAGCCAAGAACAGTACCATTACACCTTC. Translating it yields CASSQEQYHYTF.

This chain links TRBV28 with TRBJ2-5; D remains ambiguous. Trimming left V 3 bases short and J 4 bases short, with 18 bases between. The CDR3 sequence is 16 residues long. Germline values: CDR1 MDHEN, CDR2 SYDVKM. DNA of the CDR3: TGTGCCAGCAGTTTGATCGGATCGGTGCGCGGAGAGACCCAGTACTTC. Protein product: CASSLIGSVRGETQYF.

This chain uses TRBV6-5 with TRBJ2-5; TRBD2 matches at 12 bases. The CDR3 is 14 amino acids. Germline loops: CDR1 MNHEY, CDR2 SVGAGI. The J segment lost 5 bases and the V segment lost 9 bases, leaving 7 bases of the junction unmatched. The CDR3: CASSLTSGGETQYF. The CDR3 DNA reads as TGTGCCAGTAGTCTGACTAGCGGGGGTGAGACCCAGTACTTC.

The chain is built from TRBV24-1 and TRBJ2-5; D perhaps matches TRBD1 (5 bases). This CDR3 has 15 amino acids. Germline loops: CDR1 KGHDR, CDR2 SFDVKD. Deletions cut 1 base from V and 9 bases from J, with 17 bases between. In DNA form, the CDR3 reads TGTGCCACCAGTGATTTCGGGCAGGGCACGGGCGCCCAGTACTTC. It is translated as CATSDFGQGTGAQYF.

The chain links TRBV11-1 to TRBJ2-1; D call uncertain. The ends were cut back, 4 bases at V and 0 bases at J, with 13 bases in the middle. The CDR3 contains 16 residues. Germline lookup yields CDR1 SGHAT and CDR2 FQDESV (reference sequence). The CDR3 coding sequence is TGTGCCAGCAGCTCTAGGACGGGTAGCTCCTACAATGAGCAGTTCTTC. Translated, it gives CASSSRTGSSYNEQFF.

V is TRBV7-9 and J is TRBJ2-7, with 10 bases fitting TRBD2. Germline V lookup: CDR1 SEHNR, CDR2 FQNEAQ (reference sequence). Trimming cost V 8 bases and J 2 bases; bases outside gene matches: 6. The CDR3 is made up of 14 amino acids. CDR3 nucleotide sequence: TGTGCCAGCGAACCGGGACTAGCGCCCTACGAGCAGTACTTC. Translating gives CASEPGLAPYEQYF.

For the CDR3, the DNA is TGTGCCAGCAGCTTAGTGACGGAGAATGAAAAACTGTTTTTT. Encoded protein: CASSLVTENEKLFF. V gene TRBV7-9 combines with J gene TRBJ1-4; D remains ambiguous. Trimming took off 1 base at V and 5 bases at J, with 8 bases between the two ends. This CDR3 comprises 14 residues. Germline values: CDR1 SEHNR, CDR2 FQNEAQ (reference sequence).

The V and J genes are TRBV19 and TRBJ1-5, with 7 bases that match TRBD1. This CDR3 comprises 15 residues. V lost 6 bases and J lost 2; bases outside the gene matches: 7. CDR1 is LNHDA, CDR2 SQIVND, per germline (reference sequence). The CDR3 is CASSRTGPGNQPQHF. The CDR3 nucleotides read TGTGCCAGTAGCCGGACAGGTCCGGGCAATCAGCCCCAGCATTTT.

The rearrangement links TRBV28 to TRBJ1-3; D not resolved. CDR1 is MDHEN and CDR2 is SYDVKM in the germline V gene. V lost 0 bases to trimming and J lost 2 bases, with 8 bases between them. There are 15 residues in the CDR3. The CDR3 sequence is CASSLWGNAGNTIYF. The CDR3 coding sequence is TGTGCCAGCAGTTTATGGGGGAACGCTGGAAACACCATATATTTT.

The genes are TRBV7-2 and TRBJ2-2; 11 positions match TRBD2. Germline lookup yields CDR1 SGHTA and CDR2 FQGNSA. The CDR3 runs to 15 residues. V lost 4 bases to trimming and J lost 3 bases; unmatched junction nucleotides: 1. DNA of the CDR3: TGTGCCAGCAGCTCACTAGCGGGAGACACCGGGGAGCTGTTTTTT. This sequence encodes CASSSLAGDTGELFF.

DNA for the CDR3: TGTGCCAGCAGTGAAATAGCCTCAGGGGATGGCAATCAGCCCCAGCATTTT. Its translation: CASSEIASGDGNQPQHF. The V call is TRBV6-1, the J call TRBJ1-5; D is perhaps TRBD1 (6 bases). The CDR3 covers 17 residues. Deletions cut 2 bases from V and 2 bases from J, with 16 bases between. Germline V gene sequence: CDR1 MNHNS, CDR2 SASEGT.

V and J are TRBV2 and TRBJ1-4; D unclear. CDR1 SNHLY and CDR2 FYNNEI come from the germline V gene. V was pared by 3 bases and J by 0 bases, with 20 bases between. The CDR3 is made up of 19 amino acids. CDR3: CASSDFGVQRTSTNEKLFF. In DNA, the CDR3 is TGTGCCAGCAGTGATTTCGGGGTACAACGAACTTCAACTAATGAAAAACTGTTTTTT.

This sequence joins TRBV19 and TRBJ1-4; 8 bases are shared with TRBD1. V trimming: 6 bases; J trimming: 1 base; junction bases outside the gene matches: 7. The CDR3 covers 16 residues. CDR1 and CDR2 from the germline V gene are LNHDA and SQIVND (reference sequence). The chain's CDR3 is CASRNRGQGTNEKLFF. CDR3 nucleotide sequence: TGTGCCAGTAGAAACCGAGGACAGGGAACTAATGAAAAACTGTTTTTT.

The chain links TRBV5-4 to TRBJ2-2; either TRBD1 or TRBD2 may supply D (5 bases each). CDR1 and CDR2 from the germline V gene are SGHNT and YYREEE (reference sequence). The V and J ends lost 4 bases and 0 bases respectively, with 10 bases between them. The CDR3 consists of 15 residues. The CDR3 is CASSLGTSNTGELFF. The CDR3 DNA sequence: TGTGCCAGCAGCCTTGGGACGTCGAACACCGGGGAGCTGTTTTTT.

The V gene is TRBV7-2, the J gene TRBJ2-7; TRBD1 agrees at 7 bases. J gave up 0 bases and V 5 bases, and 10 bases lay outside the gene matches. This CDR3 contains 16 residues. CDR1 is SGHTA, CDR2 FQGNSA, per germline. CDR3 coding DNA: TGTGCCAGCAGCGAACCGGGACAGACAAGCTCCTACGAGCAGTACTTC. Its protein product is CASSEPGQTSSYEQYF.

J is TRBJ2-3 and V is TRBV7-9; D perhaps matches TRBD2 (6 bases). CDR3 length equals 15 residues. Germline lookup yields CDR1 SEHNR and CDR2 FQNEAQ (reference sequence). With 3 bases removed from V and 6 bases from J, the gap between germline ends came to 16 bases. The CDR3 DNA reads TGTGCCAGCAGCTTGGGGGGAGTTGAGGCGGATACGCAGTATTTT. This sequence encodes CASSLGGVEADTQYF.

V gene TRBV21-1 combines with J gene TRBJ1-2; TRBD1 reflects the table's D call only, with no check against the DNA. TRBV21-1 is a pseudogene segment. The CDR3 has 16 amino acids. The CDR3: CASSKAYRVANYGYTF. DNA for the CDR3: TGTGCCAGCAGCAAAGCCTACAGGGTAGCTAACTATGGCTACACCTTC.

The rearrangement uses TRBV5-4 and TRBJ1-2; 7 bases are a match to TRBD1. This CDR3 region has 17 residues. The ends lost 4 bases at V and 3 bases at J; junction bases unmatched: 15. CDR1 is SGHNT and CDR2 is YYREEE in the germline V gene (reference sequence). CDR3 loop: CASSGNPSGRGDYGYTF. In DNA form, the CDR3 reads TGTGCCAGCAGCGGCAACCCCTCGGGCAGGGGGGACTATGGCTACACCTTC.

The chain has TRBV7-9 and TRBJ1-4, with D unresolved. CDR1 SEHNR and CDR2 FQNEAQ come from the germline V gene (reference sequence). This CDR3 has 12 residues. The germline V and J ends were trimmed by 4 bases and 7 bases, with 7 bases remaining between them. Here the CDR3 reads CASSSLPEKLFF. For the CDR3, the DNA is TGTGCCAGCAGCTCATTACCTGAAAAACTGTTTTTT.

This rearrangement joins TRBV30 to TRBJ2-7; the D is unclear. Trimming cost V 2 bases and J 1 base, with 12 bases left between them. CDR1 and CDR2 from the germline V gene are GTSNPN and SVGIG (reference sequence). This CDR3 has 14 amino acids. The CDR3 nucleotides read TGTGCCTGGAGTCAGACGGCAGTTTCCTACGAGCAGTACTTC. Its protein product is CAWSQTAVSYEQYF.

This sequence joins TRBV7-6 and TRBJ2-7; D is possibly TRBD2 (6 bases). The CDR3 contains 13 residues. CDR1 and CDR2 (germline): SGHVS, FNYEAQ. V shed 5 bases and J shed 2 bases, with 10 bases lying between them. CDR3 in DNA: TGTGCCAGCAGCCCTGGGGAGGCCTACGAGCAGTACTTC. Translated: CASSPGEAYEQYF.

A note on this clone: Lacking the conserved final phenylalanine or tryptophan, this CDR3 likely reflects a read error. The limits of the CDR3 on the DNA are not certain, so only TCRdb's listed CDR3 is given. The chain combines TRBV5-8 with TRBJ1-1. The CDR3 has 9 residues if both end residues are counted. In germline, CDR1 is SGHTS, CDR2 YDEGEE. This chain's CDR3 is CASSGGTER.

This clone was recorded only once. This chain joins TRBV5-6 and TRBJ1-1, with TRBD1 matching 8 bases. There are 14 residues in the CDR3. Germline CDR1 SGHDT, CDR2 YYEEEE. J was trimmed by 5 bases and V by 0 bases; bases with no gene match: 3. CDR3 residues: CASSLDRGETEAFF. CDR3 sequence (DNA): TGTGCCAGCAGCTTGGACAGGGGGGAGACTGAAGCTTTCTTT.

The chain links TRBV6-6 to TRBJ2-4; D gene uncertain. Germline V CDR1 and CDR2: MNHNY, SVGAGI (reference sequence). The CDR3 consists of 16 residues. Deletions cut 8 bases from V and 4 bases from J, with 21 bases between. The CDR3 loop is CASCPHDTGSKNIQYF. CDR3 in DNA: TGTGCCAGCTGTCCCCATGACACGGGTTCTAAAAACATTCAGTACTTC.

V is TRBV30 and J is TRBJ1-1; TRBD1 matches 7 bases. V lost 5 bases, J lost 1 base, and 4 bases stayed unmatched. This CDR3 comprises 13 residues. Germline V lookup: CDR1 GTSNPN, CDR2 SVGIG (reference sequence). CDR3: CAWGGQPNTEAFF. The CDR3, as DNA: TGTGCCTGGGGGGGACAGCCGAACACTGAAGCTTTCTTT.

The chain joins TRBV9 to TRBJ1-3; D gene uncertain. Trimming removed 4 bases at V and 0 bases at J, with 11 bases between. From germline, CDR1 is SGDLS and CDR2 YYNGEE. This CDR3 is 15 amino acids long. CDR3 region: CASSPLVGSGNTIYF. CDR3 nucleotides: TGTGCCAGCAGCCCCCTTGTAGGCTCTGGAAACACCATATATTTT.

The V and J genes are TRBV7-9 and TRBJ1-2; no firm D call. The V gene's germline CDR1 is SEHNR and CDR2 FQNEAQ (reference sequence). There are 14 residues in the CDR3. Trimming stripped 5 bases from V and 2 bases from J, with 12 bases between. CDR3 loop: CASSPTVGNYGYTF. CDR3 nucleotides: TGTGCCAGCAGCCCCACAGTAGGGAACTATGGCTACACCTTC.

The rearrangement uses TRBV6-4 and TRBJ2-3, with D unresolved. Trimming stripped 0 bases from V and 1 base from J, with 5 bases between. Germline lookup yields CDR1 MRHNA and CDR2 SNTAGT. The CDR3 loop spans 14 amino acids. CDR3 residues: CASSDSYGTDTQYF. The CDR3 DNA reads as TGTGCCAGCAGTGACTCTTACGGCACAGATACGCAGTATTTT.

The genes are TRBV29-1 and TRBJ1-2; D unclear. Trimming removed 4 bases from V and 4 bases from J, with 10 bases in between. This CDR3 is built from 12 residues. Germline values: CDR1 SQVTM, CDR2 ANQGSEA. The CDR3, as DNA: TGCAGCGTTGGGAGGGTTGGCTATGGCTACACCTTC. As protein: CSVGRVGYGYTF.

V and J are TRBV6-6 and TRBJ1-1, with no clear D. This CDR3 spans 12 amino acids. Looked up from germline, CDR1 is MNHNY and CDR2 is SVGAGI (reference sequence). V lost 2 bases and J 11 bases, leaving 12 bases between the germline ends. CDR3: CASSYADGGAFF. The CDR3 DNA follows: TGTGCCAGCAGTTACGCGGATGGCGGGGCTTTCTTT.

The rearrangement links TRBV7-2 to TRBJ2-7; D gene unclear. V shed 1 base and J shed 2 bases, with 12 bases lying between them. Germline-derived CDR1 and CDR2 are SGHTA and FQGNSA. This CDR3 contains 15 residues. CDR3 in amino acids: CASSLEPAGPYEQYF. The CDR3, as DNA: TGTGCCAGCAGCTTAGAACCGGCTGGCCCCTACGAGCAGTACTTC.